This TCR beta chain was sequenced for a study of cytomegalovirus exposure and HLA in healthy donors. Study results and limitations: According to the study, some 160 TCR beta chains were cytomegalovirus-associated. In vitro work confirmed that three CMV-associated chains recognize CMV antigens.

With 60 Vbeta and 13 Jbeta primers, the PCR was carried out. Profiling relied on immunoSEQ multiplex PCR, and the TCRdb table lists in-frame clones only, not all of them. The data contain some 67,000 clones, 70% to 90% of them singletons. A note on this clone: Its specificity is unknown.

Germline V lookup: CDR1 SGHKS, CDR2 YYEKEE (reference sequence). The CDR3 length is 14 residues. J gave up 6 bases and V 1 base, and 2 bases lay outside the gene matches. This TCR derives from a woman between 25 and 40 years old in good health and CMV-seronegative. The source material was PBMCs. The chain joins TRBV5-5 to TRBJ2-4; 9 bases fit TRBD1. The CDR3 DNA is TGTGCCAGCAGCTTGCGGGACAGGGCAAACATTCAGTACTTC. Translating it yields CASSLRDRANIQYF.